The 11 T cell receptor beta chains below were found in one sample sequenced in a study of T-cell reconstitution after alpha-beta-depleted transplantation in children. Using unique molecular identifiers, the investigators prepared the TCRbeta library. MiXCR was run by TCRdb on the PCR reads, yielding one entry per CDR3 protein. The sample holds about 230,000 distinct CDR3 sequences, about 12% seen once. Sequenced here: PBMCs from the stem cell graft donor, sampled from the stem cell graft. These receptors all stem from a human donor who donated a stem cell graft to a child with acute lymphoblastic leukemia.

Ten or more counts support this clonotype. CDR3 DNA: TGTGCCAGCCTCCGACAGATGGGCTCCCAAGAGACCCAGTACTTC. Translation gives CASLRQMGSQETQYF. This rearrangement joins TRBV12-3 or TRBV12-4 to TRBJ2-5; the D gene is possibly TRBD1 (5 bases). Trimming removed 8 bases at V and 1 base at J, with 17 bases between. The CDR3 has 15 residues.

This clonotype was detected ten times or more. The rearrangement links TRBV5-1 to TRBJ1-5, with D uncertain. Trimming shortened V by 1 base and J by 5 bases, and 13 bases separated the two germline ends. Per germline, CDR1 SGHRS and CDR2 YFSETQ. This CDR3 region has 15 residues. Here the CDR3 DNA reads TGCGCCAGCAGCTTGTTTGGAACAGAAGATCAGCCCCAGCATTTT. Its protein is CASSLFGTEDQPQHF. The variable domain in full, with the rest retrieved from reference TRBV5-1 and TRBJ1-5, is KAGVTQTPRYLIKTRGQQVTLSCSPISGHRSVSWYQQTPGQGLQFLFEYFSETQRNKGNFPGRFSGRQFSNSRSEMNVSTLELGDSALYLCASSLFGTEDQPQHFGDGTRLSIL.

This clonotype showed up many times. The V and J genes are TRBV28 and TRBJ2-3; maybe TRBD1 (7 bases). Germline CDR1 is MDHEN and CDR2 is SYDVKM. The CDR3 length is 18 residues. V lost 4 bases and J lost 0, with 20 bases in between. DNA of the CDR3: TGTGCCAGCAGTTCCCCAGGGGGGTTATCGATTAGCACAGATACGCAGTATTTT. Translating gives CASSSPGGLSISTDTQYF.

The V and J genes are TRBV28 and TRBJ2-3, with D perhaps matching TRBD2 (6 bases). The CDR3 is made up of 15 amino acids. V lost 5 bases to trimming and J lost 1 base, with 13 bases between them. Germline V gene sequence: CDR1 MDHEN, CDR2 SYDVKM. The CDR3 DNA sequence: TGTGCCAGCAGTAGCCCGGGGGAGCGCACAGATACGCAGTATTTT. This codes for CASSSPGERTDTQYF.

This clonotype was recorded many times. This CDR3 is CATSRDGRGTGANVLTF. CDR3 nucleotide sequence: TGTGCCACCAGCAGAGATGGCAGGGGCACTGGGGCCAACGTCCTGACTTTC. The chain uses TRBV15 and TRBJ2-6; TRBD1 might be the D (6 bases). Germline V lookup: CDR1 LNHNV, CDR2 YYDKDF (reference sequence). The V and J ends lost 0 bases and 2 bases respectively, with 11 bases between them. This CDR3 region has 17 residues.

V usage is TRBV29-1 and J usage is TRBJ2-5; a weak D match, TRBD1 (6 bases). Per the germline V gene, CDR1 is SQVTM and CDR2 is ANQGSEA. The length of the CDR3 is 12 residues. The germline V and J ends were trimmed by 4 bases and 0 bases, with 6 bases remaining between them. CDR3 in amino acids: CSVAGDQETQYF. Here the CDR3 DNA reads TGCAGCGTTGCAGGGGACCAAGAGACCCAGTACTTC.

This clonotype was recorded at least ten times. CDR3 region: CASSQDWAGGAYEQYF. The CDR3, as DNA: TGCGCCAGCAGCCAAGATTGGGCGGGAGGTGCCTACGAGCAGTACTTC. The rearrangement joins TRBV4-3 to TRBJ2-7; TRBD2 aligns across 8 bases. The germline V gene encodes CDR1 LGHNA and CDR2 YSLEER. The CDR3 length is 16 residues. The V segment lost 0 bases and the J segment 2 bases; nucleotides outside the gene matches: 6.

At least ten counts were recorded for this clonotype. V is TRBV20-1 and J is TRBJ2-7; maybe TRBD1 (6 bases). The germline V gene has CDR1 DFQATT and CDR2 SNEGSKA (reference sequence). With 0 bases removed from V and 2 bases from J, the gap between germline ends came to 11 bases. This CDR3 has 14 amino acids. The CDR3: CSARDRDTAYEQYF. The DNA for the CDR3 is TGCAGTGCTAGAGACCGGGACACAGCCTACGAGCAGTACTTC.

J is TRBJ1-5 and V is TRBV19; D remains unclear. Trimming took off 4 bases at V and 0 bases at J, with 13 bases between the two ends. CDR3 length equals 16 residues. Germline V gene data show CDR1 as LNHDA and CDR2 as SQIVND (reference sequence). For the CDR3, the DNA is TGTGCCAGTAGTACACCGACGGTATATAGCAATCAGCCCCAGCATTTT. Translation: CASSTPTVYSNQPQHF.

The table lists this clonotype with many counts. The chain joins TRBV9 to TRBJ1-2; 7 positions agree with TRBD1. Germline V gene lookup returns CDR1 SGDLS and CDR2 YYNGEE. The CDR3 totals 14 residues. Germline trimming cut 2 bases from V and 6 bases from J; bases unmatched to any gene: 7. CDR3 residues: CASSVTRGQDGYTF. The CDR3 bases are TGTGCCAGCAGCGTTACCCGCGGACAGGATGGCTACACCTTC.

With regard to this clonotype: This may come from a read error, since a much larger clone is one base off. The chain recombines TRBV10-3 with TRBJ2-7; unclear D gene. Germline CDR1 is ENHRY and CDR2 is SYGVKD. CDR3 length equals 15 residues. This chain's CDR3 is CAIRIGSSSSYEHYF. CDR3 nucleotide sequence: TGTGCCATCAGGATCGGCAGCTCCAGCTCCTACGAGCACTACTTC.